The text below deals with one T cell receptor beta chain. Germline CDR1 reads MNHNY; CDR2 reads SVGAGI (reference sequence). The CDR3 is 13 residues long. The ends were cut back, 2 bases at V and 6 bases at J, with 10 bases in the middle. This record comes from a study of shared clonotypes between healthy human individuals. Ten immunoSEQ deep assay plates held the unsorted PBMC DNA. Here immunoSEQ multiplex PCR was the method, and the copy in TCRdb shows in-frame clones only, minus some. This sample has 450,000 to 550,000 clones; more than 65% occur once, and the top ten carry 10% to 15%. The TCR sequence derives from a woman aged 40 to 50 in good health. Some clones in this sample may be carry-over from other donors' samples. V is TRBV6-6 and J is TRBJ1-2; D remains unclear. What was sequenced was PBMCs. The CDR3 loop is CASSYKEGNGYTF. In DNA, the CDR3 is TGTGCCAGCAGTTACAAGGAAGGGAATGGCTACACCTTC.